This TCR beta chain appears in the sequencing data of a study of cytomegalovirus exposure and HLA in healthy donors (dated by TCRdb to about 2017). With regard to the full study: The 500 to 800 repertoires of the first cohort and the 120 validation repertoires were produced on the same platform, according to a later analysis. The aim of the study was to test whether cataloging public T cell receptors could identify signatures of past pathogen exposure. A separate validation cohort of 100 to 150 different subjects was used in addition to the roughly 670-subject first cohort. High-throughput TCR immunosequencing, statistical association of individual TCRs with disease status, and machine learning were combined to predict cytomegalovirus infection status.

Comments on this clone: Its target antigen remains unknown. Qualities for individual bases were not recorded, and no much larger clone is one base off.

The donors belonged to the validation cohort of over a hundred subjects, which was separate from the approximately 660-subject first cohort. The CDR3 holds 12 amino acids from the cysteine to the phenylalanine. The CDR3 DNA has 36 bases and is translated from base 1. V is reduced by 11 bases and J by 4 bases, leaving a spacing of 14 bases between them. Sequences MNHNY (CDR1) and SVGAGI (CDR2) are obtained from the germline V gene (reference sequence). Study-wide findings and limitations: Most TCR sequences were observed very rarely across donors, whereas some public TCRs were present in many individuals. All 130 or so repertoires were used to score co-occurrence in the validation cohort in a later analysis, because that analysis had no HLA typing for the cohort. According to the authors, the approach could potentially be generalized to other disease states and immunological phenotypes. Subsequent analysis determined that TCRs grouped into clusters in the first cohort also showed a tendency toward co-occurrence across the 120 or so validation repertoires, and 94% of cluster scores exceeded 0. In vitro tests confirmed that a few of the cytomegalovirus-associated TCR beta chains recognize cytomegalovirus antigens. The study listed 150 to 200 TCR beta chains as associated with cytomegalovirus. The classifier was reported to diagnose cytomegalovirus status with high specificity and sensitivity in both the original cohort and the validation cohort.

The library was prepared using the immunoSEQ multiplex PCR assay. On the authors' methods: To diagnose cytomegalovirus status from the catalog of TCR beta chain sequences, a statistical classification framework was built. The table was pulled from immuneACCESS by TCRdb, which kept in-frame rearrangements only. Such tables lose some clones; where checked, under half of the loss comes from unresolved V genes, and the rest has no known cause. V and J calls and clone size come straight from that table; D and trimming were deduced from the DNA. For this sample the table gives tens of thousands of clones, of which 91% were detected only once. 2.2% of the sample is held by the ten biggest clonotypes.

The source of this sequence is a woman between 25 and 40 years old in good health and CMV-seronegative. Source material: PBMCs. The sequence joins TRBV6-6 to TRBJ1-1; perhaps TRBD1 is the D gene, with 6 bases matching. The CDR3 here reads CASGGHGTEAFF. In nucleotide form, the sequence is TGTGCCTCCGGGGGGCACGGCACTGAAGCTTTCTTT.